This T cell receptor (beta chain) appears in the sequencing data of a study of metastatic and nonmetastatic thyroid tumors (dated by TCRdb to the early 2020s). Looking at the study overall: For patients with malignant and with benign thyroid disease, the researchers compared repertoires between peripheral blood samples and tumor or nodule tissue samples. Paper-wide results and their limitations: TCR beta diversity was reported as significantly higher in malignant tumors than in benign nodules, in both blood and tumor samples.

This clone was seen at least ten times. Its antigen is not yet known. Base qualities were left out, and no much larger clone turns up one base away. The CDR3 measures 14 amino acids from cysteine to phenylalanine. The kept DNA is CDR3 alone, 42 bases in frame from the first base. CDR1 and CDR2 are read off the germline V gene as KGHDR and SFDVKD. V gives up 3 bases and J gives up 6 bases, and the segment between their germline ends measures 10 bases. None of the patients had been given any treatment before thyroid surgery. The study retrospectively analysed patient clinical samples collected from about 2012 to 2019 using T-cell receptor beta sequencing. Libraries came from PCR. The instrument given in TCRdb is Illumina HiSeq 4000. High-throughput sequencing was used to profile the TCR beta-chain CDR3 region of every patient. The study's own analysis went as follows. A classifier to discriminate distant-metastatic papillary thyroid cancer patients was built from CDR3 differences across clinicopathological groups. To measure repertoire diversity the researchers used the Shannon index, while the Morisita-Horn index served to gauge how similar the tumor and blood repertoires were. TCRdb trimmed the raw reads at Q25, called clones with MiXCR and kept productive beta chains. The V and J calls, along with clone size, are taken from TCRdb and not from the paper's own processing. The sample contains about 19,000 clones, around 16% of them found a single time. Together, the top ten hold about a fifth of the sample.

The material sequenced was blood. This receptor chain uses TRBV24-1 and TRBJ2-2, with a tentative D gene TRBD1 over 7 matching bases. The TCR comes from a male donor with papillary thyroid cancer or a benign thyroid nodule (not recorded which). Some clones in this sample may be carry-over from other donors' samples. The nucleotide sequence reads as follows: TGTGCCACCAGTGATCAGGGGGAGGCCGGGGAGCTGTTTTTT. Translation gives CATSDQGEAGELFF.